The sequence of this T cell receptor beta chain was determined in a study of blood T cell repertoires in COVID-19. At the level of the study: Donors in the United States, Italy and Spain gave samples during acute or convalescent COVID-19. In each case, the material was cDNA or gDNA derived from T cells, B-cell-depleted T cells, or PBMCs.

Per the germline V gene, CDR1 is SGHDT and CDR2 is YYEEEE. The CDR3 runs to 18 residues. V shed 1 base and J 2 bases; nucleotides not matched to a gene: 11. Source study methods: Amplification with reference gene primers provided the estimates of nucleated cell counts. Data came from immunoSEQ multiplex PCR; TCRdb stores just in-frame clones and leaves some out. V and J calls and clone size are those listed in that table; D and trimming were worked out from the DNA. The table records 250,000 to 350,000 clones, 75% to 90% of them present only once. Sequencing was performed on peripheral blood. The chain is built from TRBV5-6 and TRBJ1-4, with 7 bases fitting TRBD1. The receptor comes from a woman aged 45-60 years who had recovered from COVID-19. The CDR3 sequence is CASSLYRGMIETNEKLFF. CDR3 nucleotide sequence: TGTGCCAGCAGCTTGTACAGGGGAATGATCGAGACTAATGAAAAACTGTTTTTT.